This T cell receptor beta chain was recorded in a study of T cell repertoires in cytomegalovirus infection. Background on the study: Public TCR beta signatures were indicative of both CMV infection and a matching HLA type.

CDR3 length: 16 amino acids. V lost 4 bases to trimming and J lost 7 bases; unmatched junction nucleotides: 15. A single record per CDR3 protein comes from TCRdb applying MiXCR to the reads. The sample includes 200,000 to 300,000 distinct CDR3 sequences, around 8.7% of them seen just once. General observations from the study: CMV-specific TCR beta clonotypes restricted by HLA-C were the ones dominating the ex vivo response. The study identified carriers of CMV plus the relevant HLA from cumulative public TCR beta family frequency.

This clonotype was detected many times. Its target is not known. What was sequenced was PBMCs. The J gene is TRBJ1-1, the V gene TRBV12-3 or TRBV12-4, with 7 bases fitting TRBD1. The TCR sequence derives from a human donor in good health (CMV status not recorded). Some clones in this sample may be carry-over from other donors' samples. The CDR3 bases are TGTGCCAGCAGTTCGCGACAGGGACTCGGGGGCCTTGAAGCTTTCTTT. Encoded protein: CASSSRQGLGGLEAFF.